The next 8 T cell receptor beta chains were all read from a single sample in a study of blood T cell repertoires in COVID-19. Sequencing was performed with immunoSEQ multiplex PCR; in TCRdb, only in-frame clones are kept and a portion is missing. The profile shows 190,000 or so clones, about 83% of them singletons. The sample consisted of peripheral blood. The receptor source for this set is a man aged 55-75 years who had recovered from COVID-19.

The rearrangement uses TRBV28 and TRBJ1-1; TRBD1 agrees at 12 bases. V shed 2 bases, J shed 5 bases, and the junction held 6 bases outside the gene matches. The CDR3 contains 16 residues. Germline CDR1 reads MDHEN; CDR2 reads SYDVKM. The CDR3 loop is CASSLHGTGGLTEAFF. The CDR3 DNA follows: TGTGCCAGCAGTTTACATGGGACAGGGGGCTTAACTGAAGCTTTCTTT.

V usage is TRBV7-8 and J usage is TRBJ2-7, with 8 bases lining up with TRBD1. CDR3 size: 13 residues. Germline loops: CDR1 SGHVS, CDR2 FQNEAQ. The ends lost 5 bases at V and 6 bases at J; junction bases unmatched: 6. For the CDR3, the DNA is TGTGCCAGCAGCCCGGACAGGGTCGGCGAGCAGTACTTC. It is translated as CASSPDRVGEQYF. Drawing the rest from reference TRBV7-8 and TRBJ2-7, the complete variable domain is GAGVSQSPRYKVAKRGQDVALRCDPISGHVSLFWYQQALGQGPEFLTYFQNEAQLDKSGLPSDRFFAERPEGSVSTLKIQRTQQEDSAVYLCASSPDRVGEQYFGPGTRLTVT.

The table lists this clone with a count of one. The chain carries TRBV7-3 and TRBJ2-1, with D possibly TRBD2 on 6 matching bases. The CDR3 runs 16 residues. Germline V CDR1 and CDR2: SGHTA, FQGTGA. Trimming cost V 5 bases and J 4 bases, with 18 bases left between them. The CDR3 protein is CASSPGVAATYNEQFF. CDR3 sequence (DNA): TGTGCCAGCAGCCCCGGGGTAGCGGCGACGTACAATGAGCAGTTCTTC.

As for this clone: Other DNA sequences from this sample encode an identical CDR3 as well. The rearrangement joins TRBV18 to TRBJ1-5; D remains ambiguous. The CDR3 is made up of 14 amino acids. Germline values: CDR1 KGHSH, CDR2 LQKENI. V was shortened by 2 bases and J by 0 bases, with 5 bases between the two germline ends. The chain's CDR3 is CASSPSGSNQPQHF. The CDR3 DNA reads TGTGCCAGCTCACCATCGGGTAGCAATCAGCCCCAGCATTTT.

The chain employs TRBV29-1 and TRBJ2-7; 9 bases line up with TRBD2. V shed 2 bases, J shed 4 bases, and the junction held 9 bases outside the gene matches. The germline gives CDR1 SQVTM, CDR2 ANQGSEA. This CDR3 has 15 residues. As DNA, the CDR3 is TGCAGCGTTGAAAGGCGGGGGGGCCAGAGGTACGAGCAGTACTTC. Translating gives CSVERRGGQRYEQYF.

The V call is TRBV5-1, the J call TRBJ2-7, with D hard to call. From germline, CDR1 is SGHRS and CDR2 YFSETQ. The germline V and J ends were trimmed by 4 bases and 0 bases, with 8 bases remaining between them. This CDR3 spans 13 amino acids. CDR3 sequence (DNA): TGCGCCAGCAGCGAACCACACTCCTACGAGCAGTACTTC. It translates to CASSEPHSYEQYF.

This clone was detected only once. The chain employs TRBV14 and TRBJ2-7; tentatively, D is TRBD2 (6 bases). Trimming took 3 bases from V and 1 from J, leaving 13 bases between them. The CDR3 consists of 15 residues. Germline V gives CDR1 SGHDN, CDR2 FVKESK. The CDR3 region is CASSHAEGRSYEQYF. The CDR3 nucleotides are TGTGCCAGCAGCCATGCGGAGGGTAGGTCCTACGAGCAGTACTTC.

This chain joins TRBV7-8 and TRBJ1-3; D may be TRBD1 (6 bases). Germline V gene lookup returns CDR1 SGHVS and CDR2 FQNEAQ. The V end was cut by 3 bases, the J end by 0 bases, with 12 bases between. This CDR3 comprises 16 residues. CDR3 region: CASSLGSGVSGNTIYF. The DNA for the CDR3 is TGTGCCAGCAGCTTGGGTTCAGGGGTCTCTGGAAACACCATATATTTT.